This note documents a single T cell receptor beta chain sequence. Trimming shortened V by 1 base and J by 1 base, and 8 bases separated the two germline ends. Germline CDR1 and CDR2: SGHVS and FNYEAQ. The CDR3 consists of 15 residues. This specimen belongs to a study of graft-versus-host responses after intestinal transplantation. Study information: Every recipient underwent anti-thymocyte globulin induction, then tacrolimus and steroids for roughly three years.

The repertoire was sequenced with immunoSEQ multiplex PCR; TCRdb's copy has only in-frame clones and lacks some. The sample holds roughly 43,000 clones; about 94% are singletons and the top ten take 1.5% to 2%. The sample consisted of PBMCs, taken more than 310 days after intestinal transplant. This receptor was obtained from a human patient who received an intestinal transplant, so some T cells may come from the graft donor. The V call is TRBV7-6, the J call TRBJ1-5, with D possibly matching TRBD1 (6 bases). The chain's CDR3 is CASSLVGGSNQPQHF. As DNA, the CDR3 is TGTGCCAGCAGCTTAGTCGGGGGCAGCAATCAGCCCCAGCATTTT.